These T cell receptor beta chains were read from a single sample in a study of vaccination effects on CD4 cells after COVID-19. Produced via immunoSEQ multiplex PCR; TCRdb's table is partial and in-frame only. The sample contains about 54,000 clones, 80% to 85% of which appear only once. Antigens of these TCRs are unknown. The material sequenced was CD4+ T cells from PBMCs cultured with HCoV-229E spike peptides, taken before COVID-19 vaccination. The source is a human donor who received a COVID-19 vaccine. Both conserved end residues are trimmed from each CDR3.

CDR3	V	J
ASSILGGSNYGYT	TRBV6-5	TRBJ1-2
ASSATRERGYGYT	TRBV9	TRBJ1-2
ASSLDRSPLH	TRBV5-8	TRBJ1-6
ASRAPPRGGELF	TRBV6-5	TRBJ2-2
ASRLAVDVNEQF	TRBV27	TRBJ2-1
ASSISGAGTDTQY	TRBV7-2	TRBJ2-3
ASTRIAGEGTGELF	TRBV7-2	TRBJ2-2
ASSPGGPGYSNQPQH	TRBV27	TRBJ1-5
ASSGTGTGGTEAF	TRBV2	TRBJ1-1
ASSQFNRDLSGNTIY	TRBV4-1	TRBJ1-3
SVEALGQGVTEAF	TRBV29-1	TRBJ1-1
ASSFPGTGEHGYT	TRBV6-2/TRBV6-3	TRBJ1-2
ASSRQGRSDTQY	TRBV5-4	TRBJ2-3
ASSKATANTGELF	TRBV18	TRBJ2-2